This TCR beta chain is drawn from a study of CXCR3-negative and CXCR3-positive naive CD8 T cells. Overall study: Each library gave roughly 1.4 +/- 0.3 million of approximately 140 million TRB reads.

TRB cDNA libraries were made by UMI-labeled 5' RACE. For each CDR3 protein, TCRdb gives one entry from its re-call of the 5' RACE reads, without DNA. The sample includes tens of thousands of distinct CDR3 sequences. Naive CD8+ T lymphocytes were specified as CD45RO-CCR7+CD27+CD95-. This TCR came from a human donor in good health. Some clones in this sample may be carry-over from other donors' samples. The sequenced sample was naive CXCR3- CD8+ T cells from blood. Documented subset: CD45RO-CCR7+CD27+CD95- naive CD8+ T cells lacking CXCR3 (TNR3-).

The CDR3 is CASSPSFEQFF. The chain combines TRBV7-6 with TRBJ2-1; the D gene TCRdb calls, TRBD2, cannot be checked with no DNA. Looked up from germline, CDR1 is SGHVS and CDR2 is FNYEAQ. The CDR3 totals 11 residues.